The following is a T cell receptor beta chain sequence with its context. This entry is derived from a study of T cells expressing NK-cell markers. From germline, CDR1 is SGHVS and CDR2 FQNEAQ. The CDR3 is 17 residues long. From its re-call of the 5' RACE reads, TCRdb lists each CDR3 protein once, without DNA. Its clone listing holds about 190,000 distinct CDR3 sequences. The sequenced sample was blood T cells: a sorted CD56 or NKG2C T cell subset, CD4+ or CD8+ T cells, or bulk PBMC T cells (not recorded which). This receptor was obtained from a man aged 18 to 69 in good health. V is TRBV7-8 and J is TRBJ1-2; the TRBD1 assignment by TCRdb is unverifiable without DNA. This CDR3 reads CASSLGGTGGGNYGYTF. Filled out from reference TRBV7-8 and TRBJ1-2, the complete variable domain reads GAGVSQSPRYKVAKRGQDVALRCDPISGHVSLFWYQQALGQGPEFLTYFQNEAQLDKSGLPSDRFFAERPEGSVSTLKIQRTQQEDSAVYLCASSLGGTGGGNYGYTFGSGTRLTVV.